Following are 27 T cell receptor beta chains from one sample sequenced in a study of cytomegalovirus exposure and HLA in healthy donors. The study ran its PCR with 60 Vbeta and 13 Jbeta primers. Some clones are missing from TCRdb's copy, which holds only in-frame ones; the method was immunoSEQ multiplex PCR. Among hundreds of thousands of clones listed, 77% were seen once. Sequenced: PBMCs. Receptors originate from an older woman in good health and CMV-seropositive.

The V gene is TRBV11-2, the J gene TRBJ2-1, with 12 positions matching TRBD2. Germline CDR1 reads SGHAT; CDR2 reads FQNNGV. CDR3 length: 15 residues. V lost 7 bases and J lost 7; bases outside the gene matches: 8. CDR3 amino acids: CASTPTSGGDNEQFF. The CDR3 bases are TGTGCCAGCACCCCGACTAGCGGGGGTGATAATGAGCAGTTCTTC.

The chain joins TRBV28 to TRBJ1-1; D gene unclear. The CDR3 runs to 11 residues. CDR1 MDHEN and CDR2 SYDVKM come from the germline V gene. Trimming took off 6 bases at V and 6 bases at J, with 8 bases between the two ends. CDR3 residues: CASSGVPEAFF. The CDR3 coding sequence is TGTGCCAGCAGCGGGGTTCCTGAAGCTTTCTTT.

J is TRBJ1-6 and V is TRBV5-1; 8 bases align to TRBD1. CDR3 length: 14 amino acids. V was pared by 2 bases and J by 8 bases, with 3 bases of the junction left unmatched. Germline V gene sequence: CDR1 SGHRS, CDR2 YFSETQ. CDR3 DNA: TGCGCCAGCAGCTTACCGACAGGGGATTCACCCCTCCACTTT. Its translation: CASSLPTGDSPLHF.

In this sample, this clone turned up once. Other DNA sequences in the same sample also yield this CDR3. The rearrangement links TRBV4-1 to TRBJ2-7; the match to TRBD2 covers 10 bases. Germline CDR1 reads MGHRA; CDR2 reads YSYEKL. This CDR3 has 17 amino acids. V shed 3 bases and J 0 bases; nucleotides not matched to a gene: 8. The CDR3 coding sequence is TGCGCCAGCAGCCACCGGCTAGCGGGAGACTCCTCCTACGAGCAGTACTTC. It is translated as CASSHRLAGDSSYEQYF.

The chain employs TRBV5-6 and TRBJ1-5, with TRBD1 identical over 11 bases. Germline CDR1 reads SGHDT; CDR2 reads YYEEEE. The CDR3 sequence is 15 residues long. V was clipped by 1 base and J by 5 bases; unmatched bases: 2. The CDR3 is CASSLLGQGDQPQHF. CDR3 nucleotide sequence: TGTGCCAGCAGCTTGCTGGGACAGGGGGATCAGCCCCAGCATTTT.

The chain employs TRBV30 and TRBJ1-3; D unclear. The CDR3 consists of 12 residues. Germline assignment: CDR1 GTSNPN and CDR2 SVGIG (reference sequence). V gave up 4 bases and J gave up 2 bases, with 6 bases separating them. For the CDR3, the DNA is TGTGCCTGGAATTCCGCTGGAAACACCATATATTTT. Protein product: CAWNSAGNTIYF.

The V call is TRBV10-3, the J call TRBJ2-2; 7 positions match TRBD2. Germline trimming cut 4 bases from V and 1 base from J; bases unmatched to any gene: 6. Germline CDR1 and CDR2: ENHRY and SYGVKD. The CDR3 loop spans 16 amino acids. DNA for the CDR3: TGTGCCATCAGTGTGGGAGGGGTGCGGAACACCGGGGAGCTGTTTTTT. Translating gives CAISVGGVRNTGELFF.

The rearrangement joins TRBV5-5 to TRBJ1-1; D gene unclear. Germline V lookup: CDR1 SGHKS, CDR2 YYEKEE (reference sequence). The CDR3 sequence is 14 residues long. V dropped 0 bases and J dropped 0 bases, with 6 bases sitting between them. The chain's CDR3 is CASSLGSLNTEAFF. The CDR3 DNA follows: TGTGCCAGCAGCTTGGGCAGTTTGAACACTGAAGCTTTCTTT. Together with reference TRBV5-5 and TRBJ1-1, the CDR3 gives the full variable domain: DAGVTQSPTHLIKTRGQQVTLRCSPISGHKSVSWYQQVLGQGPQFIFQYYEKEERGRGNFPDRFSARQFPNYSSELNVNALLLGDSALYLCASSLGSLNTEAFFGQGTRLTVV.

The V and J genes are TRBV28 and TRBJ1-2, with TRBD1 matching 8 bases. V shed 6 bases, J shed 4 bases, and the junction held 7 bases outside the gene matches. This CDR3 comprises 14 residues. CDR1 MDHEN and CDR2 SYDVKM come from the germline V gene. The CDR3 region has the DNA TGTGCCAGCAGCCCCGGACAGGGAAGCTATGGCTACACCTTC. It specifies CASSPGQGSYGYTF.

This sequence joins TRBV2 and TRBJ1-5; 9 positions match TRBD1. This CDR3 has 14 residues. In germline, CDR1 is SNHLY, CDR2 FYNNEI. Trimming cost V 4 bases and J 7 bases; bases outside gene matches: 5. In DNA, the CDR3 is TGTGCCAGCAGTGGGGACAGGGTACTACAGCCCCAGCATTTT. Translating gives CASSGDRVLQPQHF. Combining the CDR3 with reference TRBV2 and TRBJ1-5 gives the whole variable domain EPEVTQTPSHQVTQMGQEVILRCVPISNHLYFYWYRQILGQKVEFLVSFYNNEISEKSEIFDDQFSVERPDGSNFTLKIRSTKLEDSAMYFCASSGDRVLQPQHFGDGTRLSIL.

The table lists this clone with a few counts. The CDR3 nucleotides read TGTGCCATCAGAGATCCGGACAGACTGTTCTTC. The encoded protein is CAIRDPDRLFF. The chain combines TRBV10-3 with TRBJ2-1; tentative D call: TRBD1 (6 bases). Deletions cut 6 bases from V and 15 bases from J, with 15 bases between. The CDR3 is 11 amino acids. Germline CDR1 ENHRY, CDR2 SYGVKD.

The CDR3 sequence: CASSLGGSGEPQHF. The CDR3, as DNA: TGTGCCAGCAGCTTGGGAGGGTCTGGTGAGCCCCAGCATTTT. The rearrangement links TRBV5-5 to TRBJ1-5, with no clear D. The length of the CDR3 is 14 residues. Trimming removed 0 bases at V and 8 bases at J, with 12 bases between. Germline CDR1 SGHKS, CDR2 YYEKEE (reference sequence).

Remarks on this clone: The same CDR3 also results from other DNA sequences found in this sample. CDR3: CASSPRQGSYEQYF. As DNA, the CDR3 is TGCGCCAGCAGCCCTAGACAGGGAAGCTACGAGCAGTACTTC. The J gene is TRBJ2-7, the V gene TRBV5-1; 7 nucleotides align to TRBD1. Unmatched junction bases numbered 7, after V lost 4 bases and J lost 3 bases. The CDR3 spans 14 residues. Germline assignment: CDR1 SGHRS and CDR2 YFSETQ.

V and J are TRBV5-5 and TRBJ2-2, with 7 bases lining up with TRBD1. The CDR3 has 17 amino acids. The germline V gene encodes CDR1 SGHKS and CDR2 YYEKEE (reference sequence). After removal of 4 bases from V and 2 bases from J, the junction contained 11 bases not matched to a gene. The CDR3 DNA follows: TGTGCCAGCAGCCCACGCCCGGGACAGTTCAACACCGGGGAGCTGTTTTTT. This translates into CASSPRPGQFNTGELFF.

V and J are TRBV27 and TRBJ2-1; the match to TRBD2 covers 9 bases. This CDR3 is 14 amino acids long. The germline V gene encodes CDR1 MNHEY and CDR2 SMNVEV (reference sequence). V shed 5 bases, J shed 6 bases, and the junction held 5 bases outside the gene matches. Written as DNA, the CDR3 is TGTGCCAGCAGTGCGGCTAGCGGGACCAATGAGCAGTTCTTC. Protein: CASSAASGTNEQFF.

The CDR3 spells CASSPGGTDTQYF. The CDR3 bases are TGCGCCAGCAGCCCAGGGGGCACAGATACGCAGTATTTT. The chain employs TRBV5-1 and TRBJ2-3; perhaps TRBD1 as D (6 bases). The V end was cut by 4 bases, the J end by 1 base, with 7 bases between. The CDR3 runs 13 residues. Per the germline V gene, CDR1 is SGHRS and CDR2 is YFSETQ.

CDR3 loop: CASSGSSRGFEKLFF. The CDR3 DNA is TGTGCCAGCAGTGGCTCCTCACGGGGTTTCGAAAAACTGTTTTTT. This chain links TRBV2 with TRBJ1-4; unclear D gene. Deletions cut 4 bases from V and 8 bases from J, with 17 bases between. The CDR3 sequence is 15 residues long. The V gene's germline CDR1 is SNHLY and CDR2 FYNNEI.

The chain is built from TRBV4-1 and TRBJ1-6, with 9 bases lining up with TRBD1. CDR1 and CDR2 (germline): MGHRA, YSYEKL. V was pared by 8 bases and J by 9 bases, with 8 bases of the junction left unmatched. This CDR3 comprises 14 residues. CDR3 residues: CASAPGQGVSPLHF. In DNA form, the CDR3 reads TGCGCCAGCGCCCCGGGACAGGGAGTTTCACCCCTCCACTTT.

This clone appeared a single time. V usage is TRBV5-6 and J usage is TRBJ1-2; TRBD1 matches at 8 bases. Germline V gives CDR1 SGHDT, CDR2 YYEEEE. The V gene end was trimmed by 2 bases and the J gene end by 4 bases; junction bases not matched to a gene: 7. There are 15 residues in the CDR3. CDR3 nucleotide sequence: TGTGCCAGCAGCTTTCAGGACAGGGACGGCTATGGCTACACCTTC. Amino acid sequence: CASSFQDRDGYGYTF.

This sequence joins TRBV5-1 and TRBJ2-2; a possible D gene is TRBD1 (6 bases). This CDR3 has 17 amino acids. V was pared by 0 bases and J by 3 bases, with 15 bases between. CDR1 and CDR2 from the germline V gene are SGHRS and YFSETQ. Here the CDR3 reads CASSLGPRAGDTGELFF. For the CDR3, the DNA is TGCGCCAGCAGCTTGGGGCCAAGGGCAGGGGACACCGGGGAGCTGTTTTTT. The full variable domain, its missing parts supplied by reference TRBV5-1 and TRBJ2-2, is KAGVTQTPRYLIKTRGQQVTLSCSPISGHRSVSWYQQTPGQGLQFLFEYFSETQRNKGNFPGRFSGRQFSNSRSEMNVSTLELGDSALYLCASSLGPRAGDTGELFFGEGSRLTVL.

The chain recombines TRBV5-1 with TRBJ1-1; D unresolved. Looked up from germline, CDR1 is SGHRS and CDR2 is YFSETQ. This CDR3 contains 14 residues. The germline V and J ends were trimmed by 0 bases and 1 base, with 7 bases remaining between them. CDR3 residues: CASSLASSNTEAFF. CDR3 sequence (DNA): TGCGCCAGCAGCTTGGCCTCGTCGAACACTGAAGCTTTCTTT.

CDR3 region: CAWSLTIEGYTF. The CDR3 DNA follows: TGTGCCTGGAGCCTTACTATTGAGGGCTACACCTTC. This rearrangement joins TRBV30 to TRBJ1-2; D is uncertain. Trimming removed 3 bases from V and 8 bases from J, with 13 bases in between. There are 12 residues in the CDR3. CDR1 is GTSNPN and CDR2 is SVGIG in the germline V gene (reference sequence).

The rearrangement links TRBV10-3 to TRBJ2-3; 11 bases align to TRBD2. Germline CDR1 and CDR2: ENHRY and SYGVKD. Trimming took 6 bases from V and 1 from J; bases not matched to a gene: 6. The CDR3 spans 16 residues. CDR3 loop: CAIRLSGGAGTDTQYF. CDR3 nucleotides: TGTGCCATCAGGCTTAGCGGGGGGGCCGGCACAGATACGCAGTATTTT.

V and J are TRBV11-2 and TRBJ1-3; D is ambiguous. CDR1 and CDR2 (germline): SGHAT, FQNNGV. Trimming removed 3 bases at V and 0 bases at J, with 6 bases between. The CDR3 is 14 amino acids. CDR3 coding DNA: TGTGCCAGCAGCTTGAGCATCTCTGGAAACACCATATATTTT. Its translation: CASSLSISGNTIYF. The whole variable domain, remainder taken from reference TRBV11-2 and TRBJ1-3, is EAGVAQSPRYKIIEKRQSVAFWCNPISGHATLYWYQQILGQGPKLLIQFQNNGVVDDSQLPKDRFSAERLKGVDSTLKIQPAKLEDSAVYLCASSLSISGNTIYFGEGSWLTVV.

This clone appeared a few times. The rearrangement links TRBV5-1 to TRBJ2-2, with unresolved D. Per germline, CDR1 SGHRS and CDR2 YFSETQ. V gave up 0 bases and J gave up 4 bases, with 7 bases separating them. The CDR3 covers 14 residues. Written as DNA, the CDR3 is TGCGCCAGCAGCTTGGGTCTAAGCACCGGGGAGCTGTTTTTT. It codes for CASSLGLSTGELFF.

The chain joins TRBV11-2 to TRBJ2-7; D is perhaps TRBD1 (5 bases). Looked up from germline, CDR1 is SGHAT and CDR2 is FQNNGV. Trimming shortened V by 1 base and J by 2 bases, and 9 bases separated the two germline ends. The CDR3 is made up of 14 amino acids. CDR3 loop: CASSLAGQTYEQYF. Written as DNA, the CDR3 is TGTGCCAGCAGCTTAGCTGGACAAACCTACGAGCAGTACTTC. The full variable domain, completed using reference TRBV11-2 and TRBJ2-7, is EAGVAQSPRYKIIEKRQSVAFWCNPISGHATLYWYQQILGQGPKLLIQFQNNGVVDDSQLPKDRFSAERLKGVDSTLKIQPAKLEDSAVYLCASSLAGQTYEQYFGPGTRLTVT.

The V call is TRBV4-1, the J call TRBJ1-4; 7 nucleotides align to TRBD1. In germline, CDR1 is MGHRA, CDR2 YSYEKL. The CDR3 spans 14 residues. Trimming at V came to 8 bases and at J to 6 bases, leaving 9 bases not matched to a gene. The CDR3, as DNA: TGCGCCAGCTCCGGGATCCAGGGGGATGAAAAACTGTTTTTT. Amino acid sequence: CASSGIQGDEKLFF.